This T cell receptor beta chain was documented in a study of blood T cell repertoires in COVID-19. At the level of the study: The United States, Italy and Spain provided the acute and convalescent COVID-19 samples. PBMCs, B-cell-depleted T cells, or T cells were the source of the cDNA or gDNA that made up the material.

Patients from Seattle were sampled longitudinally, starting during active infection. Authors' methods: Amplification from reference gene primers served as the basis for estimated nucleated cell counts. This table comes from immunoSEQ multiplex PCR, and its TCRdb copy is limited to in-frame clones, with some not included. The DNA gave D and trimming, while V, J and clone size come from that table. The sample consists of under 250,000 clones, around 84% of them appearing once. The receptor was isolated from a man in his fifties with COVID-19, enrolled during active disease. Source material: peripheral blood.

CDR3 sequence reads: CASSEAVSGNTIYF. CDR3 nucleotides: TGTGCCAGCAGTGAGGCAGTTTCTGGAAACACCATATATTTT. J is TRBJ1-3 and V is TRBV6-1, with D unclear. This CDR3 is built from 14 residues. Germline V gene lookup returns CDR1 MNHNS and CDR2 SASEGT. The germline V and J ends were trimmed by 3 bases and 1 base, with 7 bases remaining between them.